The 27 T cell receptor beta chains in this list originate from one sample, sequenced in a study of shared clonotypes between healthy human individuals. Clones were read by immunoSEQ multiplex PCR, and TCRdb kept only the in-frame ones, dropping some. In the table there are about 2.4 million clones, approximately 93% of which are singletons. Sequenced sample: naive CD4+ T cells from PBMCs. Subset denoted: CD45RA+ positively selected. These receptors were collected from a young man in good health. Some clones in this sample may be carry-over from other donors' samples.

The chain uses TRBV19 and TRBJ1-2, with D perhaps matching TRBD1 (6 bases). The V gene lost 4 bases and the J gene lost 4 bases, with 10 bases spanning the gap. Germline lookup yields CDR1 LNHDA and CDR2 SQIVND (reference sequence). The CDR3 covers 13 residues. CDR3 protein: CASSNGQTYGYTF. CDR3 nucleotide sequence: TGTGCCAGTAGTAATGGACAGACCTATGGCTACACCTTC.

V is TRBV28 and J is TRBJ2-1; 7 positions agree with TRBD1. Losses at the gene ends were 4 bases for V and 7 bases for J; bases not matched to a gene: 10. CDR1 and CDR2 (germline): MDHEN, SYDVKM. The CDR3 length is 15 residues. As DNA, the CDR3 is TGTGCCAGCAGTTATAGACAGGGTTTAGGTAATGAGCAGTTCTTC. Protein: CASSYRQGLGNEQFF.

As concerns this clone: The sample contains more than one DNA sequence encoding this CDR3. CDR3 sequence reads: CASSLEPSGNTIYF. CDR3 in DNA: TGCGCCAGCAGCTTGGAGCCCTCGGGAAACACCATATATTTT. The chain recombines TRBV5-1 with TRBJ1-3; D is ambiguous. V lost 0 bases, J lost 4 bases, and 8 bases lay in between. This CDR3 spans 14 amino acids. Germline CDR1 is SGHRS and CDR2 is YFSETQ. The full variable domain, its missing parts supplied by reference TRBV5-1 and TRBJ1-3, is KAGVTQTPRYLIKTRGQQVTLSCSPISGHRSVSWYQQTPGQGLQFLFEYFSETQRNKGNFPGRFSGRQFSNSRSEMNVSTLELGDSALYLCASSLEPSGNTIYFGEGSWLTVV.

The genes are TRBV18 and TRBJ1-5; D possibly corresponds to TRBD1 (5 bases). The V end was cut by 3 bases, the J end by 6 bases, with 15 bases between. Germline loops: CDR1 KGHSH, CDR2 LQKENI. This CDR3 region has 15 residues. CDR3 region: CASSPTSGRAQPQHF. CDR3 nucleotides: TGTGCCAGCTCACCCACGTCGGGCAGGGCTCAGCCCCAGCATTTT.

This sequence joins TRBV2 and TRBJ2-2; D not resolved. The germline CDR1 and CDR2 sequences are SNHLY and FYNNEI. Trimming took 6 bases from V and 0 from J, leaving 11 bases between them. The CDR3 totals 15 residues. As DNA, the CDR3 is TGTGCCAGCAGCGCAGTGTGGGCGAACACCGGGGAGCTGTTTTTT. It encodes CASSAVWANTGELFF.

This clone is a singleton in its sample. V is TRBV6-4 and J is TRBJ2-3; D is unclear. The CDR3 runs to 13 residues. V was trimmed by 6 bases and J by 2 bases, leaving 9 bases between them. CDR1 is MRHNA and CDR2 is SNTAGT in the germline V gene. Written as DNA, the CDR3 is TGTGCCAGCAGGGACCGAAACACAGATACGCAGTATTTT. Amino acid sequence: CASRDRNTDTQYF.

V is TRBV11-1 and J is TRBJ2-7, with 11 bases aligning to TRBD2. The CDR3 is 17 residues long. Germline V gene sequence: CDR1 SGHAT, CDR2 FQDESV (reference sequence). V dropped 4 bases and J dropped 5; count of bases not matched to a gene: 13. CDR3 residues: CASSSTSGKFGGHEQYF. The CDR3 DNA reads TGTGCCAGCAGCTCGACTAGCGGGAAATTCGGCGGTCACGAGCAGTACTTC.

The CDR3 spells CASGLAGTYEQYF. The CDR3, as DNA: TGTGCCAGCGGCCTAGCGGGTACCTACGAGCAGTACTTC. The chain has TRBV25-1 and TRBJ2-5, with 8 positions matching TRBD2. The J call may be faulty, since TRBJ2-7 better matches the DNA end. Germline V gene data show CDR1 as MGHDK and CDR2 as SYGVNS. The CDR3 runs to 13 residues.

The V call is TRBV2, the J call TRBJ2-1, with a weak D call TRBD2 (5 bases). V dropped 1 base and J dropped 8 bases, with 12 bases sitting between them. Germline V lookup: CDR1 SNHLY, CDR2 FYNNEI. This CDR3 region has 14 residues. CDR3 coding DNA: TGTGCCAGCAGTGAAGGGCTAGCTCGGGATGAGCAGTTCTTC. This encodes CASSEGLARDEQFF.

This chain joins TRBV29-1 and TRBJ2-5; 9 positions agree with TRBD1. J gave up 5 bases and V 8 bases, and 9 bases lay outside the gene matches. CDR1 is SQVTM and CDR2 is ANQGSEA in the germline V gene. CDR3 length: 13 residues. In DNA form, the CDR3 reads TGCAGCTATTTAACAGGGGGCCAGGAGACCCAGTACTTC. Protein product: CSYLTGGQETQYF.

Note on this clone: The same CDR3 also results from other DNA sequences found in this sample. The chain has TRBV7-3 and TRBJ2-1; TRBD2 agrees at 8 bases. The CDR3 is 14 residues long. V lost 2 bases to trimming and J lost 7 bases; unmatched junction nucleotides: 4. Per germline, CDR1 SGHTA and CDR2 FQGTGA. The CDR3, as DNA: TGTGCCAGCAGCTTAGGTCTAGCGGGTAATGAGCAGTTCTTC. It codes for CASSLGLAGNEQFF.

This clone showed up just once. The chain uses TRBV7-2 and TRBJ2-5, with D possibly matching TRBD1 (7 bases). Judging by the DNA end, TRBJ2-7 fits better; the J call may be wrong. The germline gives CDR1 SGHTA, CDR2 FQGNSA. The CDR3 consists of 14 residues. The CDR3 is CASSLRQGGYEQYF. CDR3 nucleotide sequence: TGTGCCAGCAGCTTACGGCAGGGGGGCTACGAGCAGTACTTC.

V and J are TRBV2 and TRBJ2-3; 7 bases agree with TRBD2. Germline V gene lookup returns CDR1 SNHLY and CDR2 FYNNEI. The CDR3 covers 12 residues. The trim removed 7 bases at V and 6 bases at J, leaving 4 bases unmatched. In nucleotides, the CDR3 is TGTGCCAGCAATAACGGGGGGGATACGCAGTATTTT. This sequence encodes CASNNGGDTQYF. The full variable domain, completed using reference TRBV2 and TRBJ2-3, is EPEVTQTPSHQVTQMGQEVILRCVPISNHLYFYWYRQILGQKVEFLVSFYNNEISEKSEIFDDQFSVERPDGSNFTLKIRSTKLEDSAMYFCASNNGGDTQYFGPGTRLTVL.

V and J are TRBV5-1 and TRBJ2-5, with D possibly called TRBD1 or TRBD2 (5 bases each). Trimming stripped 0 bases from V and 3 bases from J, with 12 bases between. CDR3 size: 15 residues. The V gene's germline CDR1 is SGHRS and CDR2 YFSETQ. CDR3 residues: CASSLGRDAKETQYF. CDR3 nucleotide sequence: TGCGCCAGCAGCTTGGGTCGGGACGCCAAAGAGACCCAGTACTTC.

As regards this clone: Other DNA sequences in this sample translate to the same CDR3. The chain uses TRBV9 and TRBJ2-1; D uncertain. CDR1 and CDR2 (germline): SGDLS, YYNGEE. The V end was cut by 0 bases, the J end by 0 bases, with 7 bases between. CDR3 length: 15 amino acids. The CDR3 sequence is CASSVGGNSYNEQFF. The CDR3 DNA is TGTGCCAGCAGCGTAGGCGGCAACTCCTACAATGAGCAGTTCTTC.

The CDR3 spells CATGTGNNQPQHF. CDR3 bases: TGTGCCACCGGGACAGGAAACAATCAGCCCCAGCATTTT. The genes are TRBV15 and TRBJ1-5, with 8 bases lining up with TRBD1. V was clipped by 8 bases and J by 3 bases; unmatched bases: 3. The germline CDR1 and CDR2 sequences are LNHNV and YYDKDF (reference sequence). This CDR3 has 13 residues.

The chain carries TRBV5-1 and TRBJ1-3, with D possibly matching TRBD1 (6 bases). Trimming left V 4 bases short and J 4 bases short, with 12 bases between. This CDR3 region has 14 residues. Per the germline V gene, CDR1 is SGHRS and CDR2 is YFSETQ. CDR3: CASSQDRTGNTIYF. The CDR3 coding sequence is TGCGCCAGCAGCCAAGACAGGACGGGAAACACCATATATTTT.

The chain is built from TRBV29-1 and TRBJ1-2, with D possibly TRBD1 on 5 matching bases. This CDR3 region has 14 residues. In germline, CDR1 is SQVTM, CDR2 ANQGSEA. Trimming stripped 2 bases from V and 4 bases from J, with 14 bases between. CDR3 amino acids: CSVEPLGRAYGYTF. The CDR3, as DNA: TGCAGCGTTGAACCCCTTGGCAGGGCCTATGGCTACACCTTC. Filled out from reference TRBV29-1 and TRBJ1-2, the complete variable domain reads SAVISQKPSRDICQRGTSLTIQCQVDSQVTMMFWYRQQPGQSLTLIATANQGSEATYESGFVIDKFPISRPNLTFSTLTVSNMSPEDSSIYLCSVEPLGRAYGYTFGSGTRLTVV.

The chain employs TRBV11-2 and TRBJ1-5; D gene ambiguous. The CDR3 runs 17 residues. The V end was cut by 4 bases, the J end by 0 bases, with 16 bases between. Germline values: CDR1 SGHAT, CDR2 FQNNGV. DNA for the CDR3: TGTGCCAGCAGCTCACCCCGAGGGCATTATAGCAATCAGCCCCAGCATTTT. It specifies CASSSPRGHYSNQPQHF.

In this sample, this clone turned up a few times. Distinct nucleotide sequences in the sample also encode this CDR3. This chain connects TRBV20-1 to TRBJ1-2; 7 bases are a match to TRBD1. This CDR3 region has 11 residues. Trimming took 6 bases from V and 5 from J; bases not matched to a gene: 3. In germline, CDR1 is DFQATT, CDR2 SNEGSKA (reference sequence). This CDR3 reads CSARQGYGYTF. DNA of the CDR3: TGCAGTGCCAGACAGGGTTATGGCTACACCTTC.

The chain combines TRBV30 with TRBJ2-5; D unresolved. V lost 8 bases, J lost 0 bases, and 13 bases lay in between. The germline V gene encodes CDR1 GTSNPN and CDR2 SVGIG (reference sequence). The CDR3 is made up of 13 amino acids. In DNA, the CDR3 is TGTGCCGGCCGGGCCTCGTACCAAGAGACCCAGTACTTC. Translation: CAGRASYQETQYF. The complete variable domain, with remaining parts taken from reference TRBV30 and TRBJ2-5, reads SQTIHQWPATLVQPVGSPLSLECTVEGTSNPNLYWYRQAAGRGLQLLFYSVGIGQISSEVPQNLSASRPQDRQFILSSKKLLLSDSGFYLCAGRASYQETQYFGPGTRLLVL.

The chain joins TRBV10-3 to TRBJ2-3, with D uncertain. V gave up 3 bases and J gave up 2 bases, with 18 bases separating them. There are 17 residues in the CDR3. Germline V CDR1 and CDR2: ENHRY, SYGVKD. This CDR3 reads CAISDPRPPRYTDTQYF. For the CDR3, the DNA is TGTGCCATCAGTGACCCTCGCCCCCCTCGCTACACAGATACGCAGTATTTT.

The chain carries TRBV7-3 and TRBJ2-3; a weak D match, TRBD2 (6 bases). CDR1 and CDR2 (germline): SGHTA, FQGTGA. V lost 6 bases to trimming and J lost 2 bases, with 12 bases between them. CDR3 length: 14 amino acids. The CDR3 spells CASRTGLATDTQYF. The CDR3 DNA sequence: TGTGCCAGCAGAACGGGACTCGCCACAGATACGCAGTATTTT.

The genes are TRBV5-4 and TRBJ2-1, with 8 bases lining up with TRBD2. The J segment lost 6 bases and the V segment lost 4 bases, leaving 6 bases of the junction unmatched. Looked up from germline, CDR1 is SGHNT and CDR2 is YYREEE (reference sequence). The CDR3 is 14 residues long. The CDR3 bases are TGTGCCAGCAGCAAGACCGGGAGGGGCAATGAGCAGTTCTTC. It yields the protein CASSKTGRGNEQFF.

This chain links TRBV27 with TRBJ1-4; D is unresolved. The CDR3 is made up of 15 amino acids. V lost 5 bases, J lost 10 bases, and 20 bases lay in between. Germline V gene data show CDR1 as MNHEY and CDR2 as SMNVEV (reference sequence). The CDR3 nucleotides read TGTGCCAGCAGTGACCTAGGGTACAAACGCGGAAAACTGTTTTTT. Translating gives CASSDLGYKRGKLFF.

The V and J genes are TRBV4-1 and TRBJ2-7; D is undetermined. Trimming left V 1 base short and J 3 bases short, with 13 bases between. CDR1 and CDR2 (germline): MGHRA, YSYEKL. CDR3 length: 15 amino acids. The CDR3, as DNA: TGCGCCAGCAGCCAAGGCACCCGCACGGACTACGAGCAGTACTTC. It yields the protein CASSQGTRTDYEQYF.

The CDR3 sequence: CASSVSPGAMSYEQYF. Here the CDR3 DNA reads TGTGCCAGCAGCGTAAGTCCCGGGGCGATGTCCTACGAGCAGTACTTC. The chain uses TRBV9 and TRBJ2-7; D might be TRBD1 or TRBD2, each matching 5 bases. The V end lost 1 base, the J end lost 1 base, and 15 bases lay between the germline ends. Germline values: CDR1 SGDLS, CDR2 YYNGEE. CDR3 length equals 16 residues.